This is a list of T cell receptor beta chains from one sample in a study of blood T cell repertoires in COVID-19. The assay was immunoSEQ multiplex PCR, and TCRdb's table has in-frame clones only and misses some. The table includes hundreds of thousands of clones, 75% to 90% detected once. Sequences were obtained from peripheral blood. These TCRs come from a man between 18 and 29 years old with COVID-19, enrolled during active disease. CDR3s include the opening cysteine and the closing phenylalanine or tryptophan. The D gene is left open where the match is weak. The size entry is marked missing in some rows and otherwise reads once, few, many or a size class.

clone_size | j_call | d_call | v_call | cdr3_aa | cdr3_nt
once | TRBJ1-4 | NA | TRBV15 | CATSRRLGGRGEKLFF | TGTGCCACCAGCCGTCGGCTGGGGGGGCGGGGTGAAAAACTGTTTTTT
NA | TRBJ2-1 | NA | TRBV5-6 | CASSLVRGNEQFF | TGTGCCAGCAGCTTGGTTCGGGGTAATGAGCAGTTCTTC
NA | TRBJ2-2 | NA | TRBV3-1/TRBV3-2 | CASSLGGGELFF | TGTGCCAGCAGCTTGGGGGGCGGGGAGCTGTTTTTT
NA | TRBJ1-1 | NA | TRBV11-2 | CASSPRGANTEAFF | TGTGCCAGCAGCCCCCGAGGAGCGAACACTGAAGCTTTCTTT
NA | TRBJ2-2 | TRBD1 | TRBV10-2 | CASSEYTGGEVNTGELFF | TGCGCCAGCAGTGAGTATACAGGGGGCGAGGTGAACACCGGGGAGCTGTTTTTT
NA | TRBJ2-3 | NA | TRBV27 | CASSLSAGTDTQYF | TGTGCCAGCAGTTTATCAGCAGGGACAGATACGCAGTATTTT
NA | TRBJ2-3 | NA | TRBV4-1 | CASSQGLGTDTQYF | TGCGCCAGCAGCCAAGGGCTCGGCACAGATACGCAGTATTTT
NA | TRBJ2-1 | NA | TRBV9 | CASSPTGDEQFF | TGTGCCAGCAGCCCCACGGGGGATGAGCAGTTCTTC
few | TRBJ2-7 | NA | TRBV11-2 | CASSLGGTEQYF | TGTGCCAGCAGCTTAGGTGGCACCGAGCAGTACTTC
NA | TRBJ2-2 | NA | TRBV6-2/TRBV6-3 | CASSYVVEGDTGELFF | TGTGCCAGCAGTTATGTGGTAGAAGGGGACACCGGGGAGCTGTTTTTT
NA | TRBJ2-5 | NA | TRBV6-5 | CASIRFPEGQETQYF | TGTGCCAGCATTCGGTTCCCAGAGGGCCAAGAGACCCAGTACTTC
few | TRBJ1-4 | NA | TRBV29-1 | CSVGGGTDEKLFF | TGCAGCGTTGGGGGGGGGACCGACGAAAAACTGTTTTTT
NA | TRBJ2-1 | NA | TRBV3-1/TRBV3-2 | CASSSISDNEQFF | TGTGCCAGCAGCTCTATTAGTGACAATGAGCAGTTCTTC
NA | TRBJ2-7 | NA | TRBV6-5 | CASTNRRFSEQYF | TGTGCCAGCACGAACAGAAGATTTTCCGAGCAGTACTTC
NA | TRBJ2-5 | TRBD2 | TRBV30 | CAWSAGLAIQETQYF | TGTGCCTGGAGTGCGGGACTAGCGATTCAAGAGACCCAGTACTTC
NA | TRBJ2-2 | TRBD2 | TRBV7-3 | CASSLLATNTGELFF | TGTGCCAGCAGCCTACTAGCGACGAACACCGGGGAGCTGTTTTTT
NA | TRBJ1-1 | NA | TRBV19 | CASSIGGEAFF | TGTGCCAGTAGTATCGGCGGTGAAGCTTTCTTT
NA | TRBJ2-3 | TRBD2 | TRBV11-3 | CASSLGRGGTDTQYF | TGTGCCAGCAGCTTAGGGCGGGGGGGCACAGATACGCAGTATTTT
NA | TRBJ2-7 | TRBD1 | TRBV19 | CASSPRVRDRASSYEQYF | TGTGCCAGTAGTCCCCGGGTGCGGGACAGGGCTAGCTCCTACGAGCAGTACTTC
NA | TRBJ2-3 | NA | TRBV5-1 | CASSLAGRVGTDTQYF | TGCGCCAGCAGCTTGGCTGGGCGCGTAGGCACAGATACGCAGTATTTT
NA | TRBJ1-4 | NA | TRBV2 | CASSPTTTNEKLFF | TGTGCCAGCAGCCCGACAACAACTAATGAAAAACTGTTTTTT
NA | TRBJ2-1 | NA | TRBV9 | CASSVLTESYNEQFF | TGTGCCAGCAGCGTACTGACTGAATCCTACAATGAGCAGTTCTTC
few | TRBJ1-2 | NA | TRBV5-1 | CASNPDSTNYGYTF | TGCGCCAGCAATCCAGACAGTACCAACTATGGCTACACCTTC
NA | TRBJ2-3 | TRBD1 | TRBV6-5 | CASTDRGLTDTQYF | TGTGCCAGCACGGACAGGGGGTTGACAGATACGCAGTATTTT
NA | TRBJ2-6 | TRBD1 | TRBV9 | CASSVGSGQRANVLTF | TGTGCCAGCAGCGTAGGATCGGGACAGCGGGCCAACGTCCTGACTTTC
NA | TRBJ1-3 | TRBD1 | TRBV2 | CASSAQGAGNTIYF | TGTGCCAGCAGTGCACAGGGGGCGGGTAACACCATATATTTT
NA | TRBJ2-7 | TRBD2 | TRBV6-2/TRBV6-3 | CASSFSGSSYEQYF | TGTGCCAGCAGTTTCAGCGGGAGCTCCTACGAGCAGTACTTC
NA | TRBJ1-1 | NA | TRBV28 | CASSLVGGGTEAFF | TGTGCCAGCAGTTTGGTTGGGGGGGGAACTGAAGCTTTCTTT
NA | TRBJ2-1 | TRBD2 | TRBV3-1/TRBV3-2 | CASSQDGGLAGGNEQFF | TGTGCCAGCAGCCAAGATGGAGGGCTAGCGGGGGGCAATGAGCAGTTCTTC
NA | TRBJ2-3 | TRBD1 | TRBV5-6 | CASRQTGQGTDTQYF | TGTGCCAGCAGACAGACAGGACAGGGGACAGATACGCAGTATTTT
NA | TRBJ2-7 | NA | TRBV27 | CASSLSGSQLSYEQYF | TGTGCCAGCAGTTTATCGGGCTCCCAACTCTCCTACGAGCAGTACTTC
once | TRBJ1-1 | TRBD1 | TRBV27 | CATGDRRGAFF | TGTGCCACCGGGGACAGACGAGGAGCTTTCTTT
NA | TRBJ2-4 | NA | TRBV7-2 | CASSLEGGTGNIQYF | TGTGCCAGCAGCTTAGAGGGGGGGACGGGAAACATTCAGTACTTC
few | TRBJ1-1 | NA | TRBV6-5 | CASVNWRNTEAFF | TGTGCCAGCGTGAACTGGAGGAACACTGAAGCTTTCTTT
NA | TRBJ2-1 | TRBD2 | TRBV3-1/TRBV3-2 | CASSQEPGGLGEQFF | TGTGCCAGCAGCCAAGAACCGGGGGGTCTCGGTGAGCAGTTCTTC
NA | TRBJ1-2 | NA | TRBV4-2 | CASSQFNGNGYTF | TGTGCCAGCAGCCAATTCAACGGGAATGGCTACACCTTC
NA | TRBJ1-2 | NA | TRBV5-5 | CASSLDTLYGYTF | TGTGCCAGCAGCTTGGACACCCTCTATGGCTACACCTTC
once | TRBJ1-6 | NA | TRBV19 | CASSPGSYNSPLHF | TGTGCCAGTAGCCCAGGCTCCTATAATTCACCCCTCCACTTT